The entry that follows covers one T cell receptor beta chain sequence. Its antigen is unidentified. The sample is drawn from a study of post-analysis software for immune sequencing data. Study results and caveats: The five TRBV segments detected at higher frequency in patients than in controls included TRBV5-6, TRBV5-1 and TRBV20-1.

Prepared libraries of TCR beta cDNA carried unique molecular identifiers. TCRdb reprocessed the PCR reads with MiXCR, giving one entry per CDR3 protein. This repertoire shows some 690,000 distinct CDR3 sequences, roughly three fifths found once; its top ten account for about 11%. The CDR3 extends over 13 amino acids. The germline V gene has CDR1 LGHDT and CDR2 YNNKEL (reference sequence). Deletions cut 4 bases from V and 7 bases from J, with 11 bases between. The rearrangement links TRBV3-1 to TRBJ1-5; no reliable D call. This sequence was found in a girl aged 2-10 years with multiple sclerosis. Sequencing used blood. The CDR3 loop reads CASSPSPQQPQHF. The CDR3 DNA sequence: TGTGCCAGCAGCCCCAGCCCCCAGCAGCCCCAGCATTTT.